This TCR beta chain came from a study of blood T cell repertoires in COVID-19. In the study overall: T cells, B-cell-depleted T cells, or PBMCs provided the cDNA or gDNA that served as material.

This CDR3 has 14 residues. V dropped 6 bases and J dropped 2 bases, with 10 bases sitting between them. Germline CDR1 is SGHTA and CDR2 is FQGTGA. Original methodology: Amplification of reference gene primers provided the estimated nucleated cell counts. TCRdb keeps only in-frame clones here, not all; method: immunoSEQ multiplex PCR. Clone size and V and J calls were adopted from that table, with D and trimming inferred from the DNA. Altogether 200,000 to 300,000 clones are present, roughly 83% being singletons, with the ten largest covering over 8%. The chain joins TRBV7-3 to TRBJ2-2, with D maybe TRBD1 (6 bases). Sequenced sample: peripheral blood. The source is a woman of 80 years or more with acute or convalescent COVID-19. Here the CDR3 DNA reads TGTGCCAGCAGTCTACAGGGTAACACCGGGGAGCTGTTTTTT. Its translation is CASSLQGNTGELFF.